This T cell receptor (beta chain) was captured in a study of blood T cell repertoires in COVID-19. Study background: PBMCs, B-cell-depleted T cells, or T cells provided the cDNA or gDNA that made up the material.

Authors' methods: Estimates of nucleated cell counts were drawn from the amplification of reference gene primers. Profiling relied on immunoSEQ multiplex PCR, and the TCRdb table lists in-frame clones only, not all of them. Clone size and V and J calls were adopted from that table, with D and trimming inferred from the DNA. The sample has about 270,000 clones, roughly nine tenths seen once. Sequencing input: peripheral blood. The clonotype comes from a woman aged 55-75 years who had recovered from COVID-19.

This chain's CDR3 is CASSVSGIYGYTF. In DNA form, the CDR3 reads TGTGCCAGCAGTGTATCGGGAATTTATGGCTACACCTTC. V usage is TRBV6-2 or TRBV6-3 and J usage is TRBJ1-2, with D unclear. The V gene's germline CDR1 is MNHEY and CDR2 SVGEGT. Deletions cut 5 bases from V and 5 bases from J, with 12 bases between. This CDR3 has 13 residues.